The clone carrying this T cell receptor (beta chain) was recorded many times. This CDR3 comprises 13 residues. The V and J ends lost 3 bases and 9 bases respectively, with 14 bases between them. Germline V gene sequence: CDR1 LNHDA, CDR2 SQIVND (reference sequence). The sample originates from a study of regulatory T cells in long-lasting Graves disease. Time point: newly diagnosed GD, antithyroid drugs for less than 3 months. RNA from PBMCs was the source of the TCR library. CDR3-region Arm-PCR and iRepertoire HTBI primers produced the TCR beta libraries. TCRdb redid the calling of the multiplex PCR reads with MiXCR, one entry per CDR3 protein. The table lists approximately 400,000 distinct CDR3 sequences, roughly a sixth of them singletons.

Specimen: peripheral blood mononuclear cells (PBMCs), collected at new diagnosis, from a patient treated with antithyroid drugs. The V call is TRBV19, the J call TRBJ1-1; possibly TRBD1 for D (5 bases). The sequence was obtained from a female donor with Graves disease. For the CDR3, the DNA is TGTGCCAGTAGTATCTCCGGGGGGTTTCAAGCTTTCTTT. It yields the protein CASSISGGFQAFF.